This T cell receptor (beta chain) comes out of a study of radiotherapy plus CTLA-4 blockade in lung cancer. Study as a whole: Objective responses were recorded in 15% to 20% of patients, with disease control recorded in about 29%. Findings and limits, study-wide: TCR clones originating in tumors grew in number in blood after radiotherapy plus ipilimumab. Early blood T cell clone changes and increased post-radiation serum interferon-beta were reportedly the strongest response predictors.

Unmatched junction bases numbered 1, after V lost 0 bases and J lost 6 bases. Germline V gene sequence: CDR1 LNHNV, CDR2 YYDKDF (reference sequence). The CDR3 consists of 15 residues. People whose metastatic non-small-cell lung cancer was chemo-refractory got focal radiation along with CTLA-4 blockade by ipilimumab. This clone was counted only a few times. Its antigen is unknown. Data came from immunoSEQ multiplex PCR; TCRdb stores just in-frame clones and leaves some out. The top ten hold 2.4% of the sample, which has under 110,000 clones, about 84% seen once. This TCR derives from a human donor with non-small cell lung cancer that progressed on radiotherapy plus ipilimumab. Some clones in this sample may be carry-over from other donors' samples. Sequencing used peripheral blood, obtained from a patient treated with radiotherapy plus ipilimumab. The chain employs TRBV15 and TRBJ2-3; 12 bases align to TRBD1. In DNA, the CDR3 is TGTGCCACCAGCAGAGATGGGACAGGGGGCGATACGCAGTATTTT. Protein product: CATSRDGTGGDTQYF.